What follows describes a single T cell receptor beta chain. This entry comes from a study of Graves' ophthalmopathy and Graves' hyperthyroidism. The sequenced template was RNA, covering the TCR beta CDR3 region. HTBI primers were employed in first-round RT-PCR, then a second-round multiplex PCR followed. MiXCR, applied by TCRdb to the multiplex PCR reads, yields one record per CDR3 protein. Of about 1.1 million distinct CDR3 sequences in the sample, about 38% were seen once. The CDR3 has 12 residues. Deletions cut 8 bases from V and 6 bases from J, with 11 bases between. Germline CDR1 reads ENHRY; CDR2 reads SYGVKD.

This clonotype was obtained from an adult man with Graves' hyperthyroidism. The chain has TRBV10-3 and TRBJ1-3; D not resolved. Source material: peripheral blood or thyroid tissue (not recorded which). The CDR3 sequence: CAIRSEQNTIYF. In DNA, the CDR3 is TGTGCCATCCGATCAGAACAAAACACCATATATTTT.